These T cell receptor beta chains were read from a single sample in a study of blood T cell repertoires in COVID-19. Using immunoSEQ multiplex PCR, the repertoire was profiled, and TCRdb retains in-frame clones only, with some absent. The sample has nearly 350,000 clones, more than 75% seen once. The sequenced material came from PBMCs or T cells enriched from blood (not recorded which). These receptors all come from a woman between 25 and 40 years old who had recovered from COVID-19. The conserved cysteine and the conserved F or W are not part of the CDR3 here.

len	v_gene	CDR3aa
11	TRBV28	ASSLAAGHEQY
14	TRBV13	ASSLWRRQSYNEQF
12	TRBV28	ASSLGGTGAEAF
12	TRBV2	ASKPGDLTDTQY
15	TRBV28	ASSAYRGPSSGNTIY
15	TRBV3-1/TRBV3-2	ASSQASLQGSGYGYT
14	TRBV2	ASSLISGGAGGELF
11	TRBV3-1/TRBV3-2	ASSRTGPYGYT
12	TRBV28	ASSLDRADEKQY
13	TRBV19	ASRARRGPNQPQH
13	TRBV5-1	ASSLGSGLNYGYT
13	TRBV27	ASSLRAGGDQPQH
13	TRBV13	ASSQRRVAGNEQF
13	TRBV9	ASSVPREGAGELF
12	TRBV19	ASRDRVWHTEAF
14	TRBV19	ASSIRQGSANQPQH
12	TRBV9	ASSVSGQSYEQY
11	TRBV5-4	ASSWAVQETQY
13	TRBV5-1	ASSQGTASSYGYT
11	TRBV30	AWEVAGAYEQY
15	TRBV2	ASSSGTSGVYQETQY
10	TRBV28	ASRDRPSGYT
13	TRBV2	ASSEGARIYYEQY
12	TRBV4-1	ASSQVTDYYGYT
12	TRBV11-2	ASSLWRSNTEAF
13	TRBV5-6	ASSLASGGRNEQF
13	TRBV18	ASSPASDRRIALH
12	TRBV10-3	AISDRDSYNEQF
11	TRBV13	ASSLKGRQPQH
15	TRBV3-1/TRBV3-2	ASSQDYDDRSSYEQY
13	TRBV2	ASSEADRTSYEQY
16	TRBV10-3	AISESILGAFGANVLT
14	TRBV15	ATSRDRPVSSDIQY
16	TRBV5-1	ASSLAGTGSGYTGELF
11	TRBV14	ASSQAGSATQY
13	TRBV6-6	ASSLQGVYREKLF
14	TRBV19	ASNPTNFDSGNTIY
12	TRBV19	ASSIQGSAGELF
13	TRBV19	ASSIGHDGGQPQH
10	TRBV5-4	ASRSSYNEQF
12	TRBV11-2	ASSWGRGNTEAF
11	TRBV5-6	ASSLDRDNEQF
10	TRBV3-1/TRBV3-2	ASSLLGIQAF
13	TRBV28	ATREWGVGTGELF
13	TRBV20-1	SASREGARNTEAF
15	TRBV27	ASSTTQGASSYNEQF
12	TRBV28	ASSTTGGGTEAF
11	TRBV7-9	ASSRSGSRSYT
18	TRBV19	ASSKTGRISGTSVLDTQY
13	TRBV18	ASSPEVTDNYGYT
9	TRBV5-1	ARKTVHGYT
14	TRBV27	ASSFYQGARNNEQF
12	TRBV5-1	ASSLAGSSYEQY
12	TRBV15	ATSRGDTGQPQH
14	TRBV18	ASSLYRPPPGETQY
13	TRBV5-8	ASSERQVSNQPQH
17	TRBV9	ASSVGISGTGGTNEKLF
13	TRBV15	ATSRFGTANTEAF
13	TRBV5-1	ASNPGTGAYNEQF
12	TRBV20-1	SASQGSYAGELF